The clone carrying this T cell receptor beta chain was seen just once. Its antigen is not identified. Primers: 60 Vbeta forward and 13 Jbeta reverse. Sequencing was performed with immunoSEQ multiplex PCR; in TCRdb, only in-frame clones are kept and a portion is missing. This repertoire shows 150,000 to 250,000 clones, around 83% found once; its top ten account for approximately 6.5%. This CDR3 has 15 amino acids. Germline lookup yields CDR1 SGHNT and CDR2 YYREEE (reference sequence). The V and J ends lost 1 base and 2 bases, in that order; junction bases with no gene match: 3. The sample belongs to a study of cytomegalovirus exposure and HLA in healthy donors. Study-level information: Drawn from HLA-typed donors, tens of millions of unique TCRs were held in an early data release. Overall study results and limits: A later analysis found that most CMV-associated TCR beta chains appeared HLA-restricted.

V usage is TRBV5-4 and J usage is TRBJ2-1; TRBD2 agrees at 7 bases. The receptor's source is a woman aged 45-65 years in good health and CMV-seropositive. The sequenced sample was PBMCs. The CDR3 reads CASSLRGGAYNEQFF. CDR3 coding DNA: TGTGCCAGCAGCTTGAGGGGAGGGGCCTACAATGAGCAGTTCTTC. The whole variable domain, filled in from reference TRBV5-4 and TRBJ2-1, reads ETGVTQSPTHLIKTRGQQVTLRCSSQSGHNTVSWYQQALGQGPQFIFQYYREEENGRGNFPPRFSGLQFPNYSSELNVNALELDDSALYLCASSLRGGAYNEQFFGPGTRLTVL.